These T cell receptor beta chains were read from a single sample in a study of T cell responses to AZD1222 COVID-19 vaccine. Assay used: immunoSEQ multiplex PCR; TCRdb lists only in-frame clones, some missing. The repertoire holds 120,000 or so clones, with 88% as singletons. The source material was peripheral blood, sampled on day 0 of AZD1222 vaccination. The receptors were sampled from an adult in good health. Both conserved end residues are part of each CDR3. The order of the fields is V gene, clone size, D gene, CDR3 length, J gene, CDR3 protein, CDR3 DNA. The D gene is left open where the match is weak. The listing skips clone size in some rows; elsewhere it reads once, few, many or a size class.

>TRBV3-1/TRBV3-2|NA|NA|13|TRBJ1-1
CASSQEGRPEAFF
TGTGCCAGCAGCCAAGAGGGGCGTCCGGAAGCTTTCTTT
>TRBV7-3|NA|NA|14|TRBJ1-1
CASSLGTINTEAFF
TGTGCCAGCAGCTTAGGGACAATAAACACTGAAGCTTTCTTT
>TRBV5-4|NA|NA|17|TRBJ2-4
CASSLPRAGTAKNIQYF
TGTGCCAGCAGCTTACCCCGGGCCGGGACAGCCAAAAACATTCAGTACTTC
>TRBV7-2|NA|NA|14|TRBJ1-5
CASSLVSEYQPQHF
TGTGCCAGCAGCTTAGTTTCGGAGTATCAGCCCCAGCATTTT
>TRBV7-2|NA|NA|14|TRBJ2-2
CASSLRSPSGELFF
TGTGCCAGCAGCTTACGGAGTCCTAGCGGGGAGCTGTTTTTT
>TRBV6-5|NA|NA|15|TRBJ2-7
CASSYSKLDNYEQYF
TGTGCCAGCAGTTACTCGAAACTGGACAACTACGAGCAGTACTTC
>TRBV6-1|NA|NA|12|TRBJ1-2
CASSESGPGYTF
TGTGCCAGCAGTGAGTCAGGGCCTGGCTACACCTTC
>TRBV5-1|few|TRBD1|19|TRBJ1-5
CASSSLGTGMNVSNQPQHF
TGCGCCAGCAGCTCTCTCGGGACAGGGATGAATGTGAGCAATCAGCCCCAGCATTTT
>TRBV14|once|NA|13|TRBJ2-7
CASSSVAGSEQYF
TGTGCCAGCAGCTCAGTCGCGGGGTCAGAGCAGTACTTC
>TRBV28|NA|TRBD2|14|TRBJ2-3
CASSSGTSIDTQYF
TGTGCCAGCAGTTCCGGGACTAGCATAGATACGCAGTATTTT
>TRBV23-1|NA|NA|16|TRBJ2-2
CASSQYIPRNTGELFF
TGCGCCAGCAGTCAGTACATCCCGCGAAACACCGGGGAGCTGTTTTTT
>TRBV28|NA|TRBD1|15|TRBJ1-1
CASGTGWQLNTEAFF
TGTGCCAGCGGGACAGGGTGGCAACTGAACACTGAAGCTTTCTTT
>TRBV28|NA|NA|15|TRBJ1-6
CAGGGGSSYNSPLHF
TGTGCGGGCGGGGGGGGGAGCTCCTATAATTCACCCCTCCACTTT
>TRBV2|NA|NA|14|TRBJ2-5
CASSAVHYQETQYF
TGTGCCAGCAGTGCCGTCCACTACCAAGAGACCCAGTACTTC
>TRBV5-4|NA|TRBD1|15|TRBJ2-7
CASSPAGTAPYEQYF
TGTGCCAGCAGCCCGGCCGGGACAGCTCCCTACGAGCAGTACTTC
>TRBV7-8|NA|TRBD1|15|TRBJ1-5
CASSLVSGGGQPQHF
TGTGCCAGCAGCTTAGTTTCAGGGGGCGGTCAGCCCCAGCATTTT
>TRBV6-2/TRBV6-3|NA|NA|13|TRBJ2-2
CASSYNHGGELFF
TGTGCCAGCAGTTACAATCATGGCGGGGAGCTGTTTTTT